This is a list of T cell receptor beta chains from one sample in a study of blood T cell repertoires in COVID-19. Clones were read by immunoSEQ multiplex PCR, and TCRdb kept only the in-frame ones, dropping some. The table includes a few hundred thousand clones, approximately 89% detected once. The sample comprised peripheral blood. These TCRs come from a woman in her forties or fifties with COVID-19, enrolled during active disease. Each CDR3 is given with its conserved first and last residue. Fields, in order: CDR3 DNA, CDR3 protein, clone size, J gene, CDR3 length, V gene, D gene. A D gene is named only where the DNA matches it firmly. Only part of the rows carry a size: once, few, many, or a class if the clone is expanded.

TGCGCCAGCAGCCTTCTAGGCCTAGCCAAAAACATTCAGTACTTC,CASSLLGLAKNIQYF,-,TRBJ2-4,15,TRBV4-1,-
TGCGCCAGCAGTGAGTCGACCGGGGAGCAGTTCTTC,CASSESTGEQFF,-,TRBJ2-1,12,TRBV10-1,-
TGTGCCACCAGCAGAGGGGGACAGGGTGCGGTCTCGAGTGAAAAACTGTTTTTT,CATSRGGQGAVSSEKLFF,-,TRBJ1-4,18,TRBV15,TRBD1
TGCGCCAGCAGCCCTAACTCCTACGAGCAGTACTTC,CASSPNSYEQYF,-,TRBJ2-7,12,TRBV4-1,-
TGTGCCAGCAGTCTTACAGGGCGTGAGCAGTTCTTC,CASSLTGREQFF,-,TRBJ2-1,12,TRBV12-3/TRBV12-4,-
TGCGCCAGCAGACCTACAGGGGGCACTGAAGCTTTCTTT,CASRPTGGTEAFF,-,TRBJ1-1,13,TRBV4-1,TRBD1
TGTGCCAGCAGCCAACCGGGAGAGGAGGGTGATGAGCAGTTCTTC,CASSQPGEEGDEQFF,once,TRBJ2-1,15,TRBV3-1/TRBV3-2,-
TGTGCCAGCAGCCTCGACAGGGGAGGCTCTACCTACAATGAGCAGTTCTTC,CASSLDRGGSTYNEQFF,-,TRBJ2-1,17,TRBV3-1/TRBV3-2,TRBD1
TGTGCCAGCAGCGGGACTAGCCTCTCCTACAATGAGCAGTTCTTC,CASSGTSLSYNEQFF,-,TRBJ2-1,15,TRBV21-1,-
TGTGCCAGCACAGGGGGACTGGACACCGGGGAGCTGTTTTTT,CASTGGLDTGELFF,-,TRBJ2-2,14,TRBV10-3,TRBD1
TGTGCCAGCGTTGCGCAGCGGAGCACCGGGGAGCTGTTTTTT,CASVAQRSTGELFF,-,TRBJ2-2,14,TRBV6-5,-
TGCGCCAGCAGCCGAGGACTAGCTAGGGCCGGGGAGCTGTTTTTT,CASSRGLARAGELFF,-,TRBJ2-2,15,TRBV5-1,TRBD2
TGCGCCAGCAGCCTTACCACCAGCGGGGGTGTGAATGAGCAGTTCTTC,CASSLTTSGGVNEQFF,-,TRBJ2-1,16,TRBV5-1,TRBD2
TGTGCCAGCAGCCCTTCTAGCGGGGGGGCGACAGATACGCAGTATTTT,CASSPSSGGATDTQYF,few,TRBJ2-3,16,TRBV4-2,TRBD2
TGTGCCTGGACTAGCGGGGGAGGCTACGAGCAGTACTTC,CAWTSGGGYEQYF,-,TRBJ2-7,13,TRBV30,TRBD2
TGTGCCAGCAGTTACCGGGGGGGGGTCGTCCCGAAGCCCCAGCATTTT,CASSYRGGVVPKPQHF,-,TRBJ1-5,16,TRBV6-5,-
TGCGCCAGCAGCTTGACAAATACGCAGTATTTT,CASSLTNTQYF,-,TRBJ2-3,11,TRBV5-1,-
TGCAGCGTTGCGGGGGAAAAACTGTTTTTT,CSVAGEKLFF,-,TRBJ1-4,10,TRBV29-1,-
TGTGCCAGCTCGCCGGGACTGGGGACGGACGAGCAGTACTTC,CASSPGLGTDEQYF,few,TRBJ2-7,14,TRBV18,-
TGTGCCAGCAGCCAAGTAACTACCAGTCAGCCCCAGCATTTT,CASSQVTTSQPQHF,-,TRBJ1-5,14,TRBV3-1/TRBV3-2,-
TGTGCCAGCTCACCTGACAGGGGGCGAAGCACTGAAGCTTTCTTT,CASSPDRGRSTEAFF,-,TRBJ1-1,15,TRBV18,TRBD1
TGCAGCGTCGGTACAGGGGGCCGGGAAAAACTGTTTTTT,CSVGTGGREKLFF,-,TRBJ1-4,13,TRBV29-1,TRBD1
TGTGCCAGCAGTTTCCCCGGCGGGGGCGGTGGCTACACCTTC,CASSFPGGGGGYTF,-,TRBJ1-2,14,TRBV28,-
TGTGCCTGGAGATGGGGGACAGGCTCTACTCGAAGCTCCTACGAGCAGTACTTC,CAWRWGTGSTRSSYEQYF,-,TRBJ2-7,18,TRBV30,TRBD1
TGTGCCTTGAGGAATGGCTATGGCTACACCTTC,CALRNGYGYTF,-,TRBJ1-2,11,TRBV6-6,-
TGTGCCAGCAGAACAGACAGTAATTCACCCCTCCACTTT,CASRTDSNSPLHF,-,TRBJ1-6,13,TRBV28,-
TGTGCCACCAGCAGAGATCGACTAGCGGGGGGTCACTCCTACGAGCAGTACTTC,CATSRDRLAGGHSYEQYF,-,TRBJ2-7,18,TRBV15,TRBD2
TGCGCCAGCAGCTTGGCCGCAGGGGACGCCTATGGCTACACCTTC,CASSLAAGDAYGYTF,once,TRBJ1-2,15,TRBV5-1,-
TGCAGTGCTAGTGGGCTAGCGGGGGCCGGGGATGAGCAGTTCTTC,CSASGLAGAGDEQFF,-,TRBJ2-1,15,TRBV20-1,TRBD2
TGTGCCAGCAGCTTAGGTCGGAGTGGCAATGAGCAGTTCTTC,CASSLGRSGNEQFF,-,TRBJ2-1,14,TRBV7-7,-
TGTGCCAGCAGCGACCGGGACAGGGGAGACTATGGCTACACCTTC,CASSDRDRGDYGYTF,-,TRBJ1-2,15,TRBV7-2,TRBD1
TGTGCCAGCAGCTTAAGGGCAGGGGAGCTGTTTTTT,CASSLRAGELFF,-,TRBJ2-2,12,TRBV7-3,-
TGCAGCGTTGAGGACTCACAGGGGGGAAGGACCTACGAGCAGTACTTC,CSVEDSQGGRTYEQYF,-,TRBJ2-7,16,TRBV29-1,TRBD1
TGCGCCACTCCATCTTCGGCCCGAGGAGCTTTCTTT,CATPSSARGAFF,-,TRBJ1-1,12,TRBV10-1,-
TGTGCCAGCAGCTTGGCGGGGGTTTCCTACAATGAGCAGTTCTTC,CASSLAGVSYNEQFF,-,TRBJ2-1,15,TRBV11-3,TRBD2
TGCAGTGCTACGTACACCTCTGGTTTCTTT,CSATYTSGFF,-,TRBJ1-1,10,TRBV20-1,-
TGTGCCAGCAGTTTAGGGACAGCGGTGAACGAGCAGTACTTC,CASSLGTAVNEQYF,-,TRBJ2-7,14,TRBV27,TRBD1
TGTGCCAGCAGCCTTCAGGGGGCCGAACGAGGCTACACCTTC,CASSLQGAERGYTF,-,TRBJ1-2,14,TRBV6-2/TRBV6-3,TRBD1
TGTGCCAGTAGTATGCAGGGGGCCGTGGGCACTGAAGCTTTCTTT,CASSMQGAVGTEAFF,-,TRBJ1-1,15,TRBV19,TRBD1
TGTGCCAGCAGTCCGAACAGGGGGGACGGCTACACCTTC,CASSPNRGDGYTF,-,TRBJ1-2,13,TRBV6-5,TRBD1
TGTGCCAGCACCCCCGGGACACCTTATGGCTACACCTTC,CASTPGTPYGYTF,-,TRBJ1-2,13,TRBV12-3/TRBV12-4,-
TGTGCCAGCAGTTTTTACAGGGGGCGCGGGAATTCACCCCTCCACTTT,CASSFYRGRGNSPLHF,-,TRBJ1-6,16,TRBV27,TRBD1
TGTGCCAGCAGTTACAGGCCCTATAATTCACCCCTCCACTTT,CASSYRPYNSPLHF,-,TRBJ1-6,14,TRBV28,-
TGTGCCAGCAGCCCCCAAACCGGGACAGGGGGTATAGATACGCAGTATTTT,CASSPQTGTGGIDTQYF,-,TRBJ2-3,17,TRBV14,TRBD1
TGTGCCAGCACCCTGGGGTCAGGGGGCGCGCCGAGGTATACTGAAGCTTTCTTT,CASTLGSGGAPRYTEAFF,once,TRBJ1-1,18,TRBV2,TRBD1
TGTGCCAGTAGTATTAAAGGGGTGTCTGGAAACACCATATATTTT,CASSIKGVSGNTIYF,-,TRBJ1-3,15,TRBV19,-
TGTGCCAGCAGCCAATTACAGGGGGGTTTCTCCTACGAGCAGTACTTC,CASSQLQGGFSYEQYF,-,TRBJ2-7,16,TRBV3-1/TRBV3-2,TRBD1
TGTGCCAGCAGCGTAGGGTACTCGGGGGGAAGGGATGAGCAGTTCTTC,CASSVGYSGGRDEQFF,-,TRBJ2-1,16,TRBV9,TRBD2
TGTGCCTGGACTAGCGGTTACAATGAGCAGTTCTTC,CAWTSGYNEQFF,-,TRBJ2-1,12,TRBV30,TRBD2
TGTGCCAGCAGTTTATCTCTTGGGGTGCGCGGGAATGGCTACGAGCAGTACTTC,CASSLSLGVRGNGYEQYF,-,TRBJ2-7,18,TRBV27,-
TGTGCCAGCAGTTTGAGTAGGGGGCACGACGAGCAGTACTTC,CASSLSRGHDEQYF,-,TRBJ2-7,14,TRBV27,TRBD1
TGTGCCAGCAGCTTAGGGGGTTCTCAGCCCCAGCATTTT,CASSLGGSQPQHF,-,TRBJ1-5,13,TRBV5-6,-